The 13 T cell receptor beta chains listed next were all sequenced from one sample in a study of CD4 T cells in relation to SARS-CoV-2 and coronaviruses (dated by TCRdb to about 2021). Their cognate antigens are unknown. Receptors were amplified or captured by the immunoSEQ multiplex PCR assay. Not all clones reach the TCRdb copy of this immuneACCESS table, which keeps in-frame sequences only. Checked studies attribute under half of the gap to unresolved V genes and leave the rest unexplained. The sample profile shows about 36,000 clones; around 85% of them were found once. The top ten hold around 7% of the sample. The sequencing input was naive CD4+ T cells from PBMCs, cultured in vitro. The sample's cell subset or site label, decoded: naive CD4+ T cells isolated by negative enrichment. These TCRs come from an adult with COVID-19.

The rearrangement links TRBV7-8 to TRBJ2-6; 9 nucleotides match TRBD1. Germline-derived CDR1 and CDR2 are SGHVS and FQNEAQ. This CDR3 region has 18 residues. The J segment lost 0 bases and the V segment lost 5 bases, leaving 8 bases of the junction unmatched. DNA for the CDR3: TGTGCCAGCAGCCCGGGGGACAGGGTCAACTCTGGGGCCAACGTCCTGACTTTC. Translation gives CASSPGDRVNSGANVLTF.

The chain carries TRBV24-1 and TRBJ2-5, with 10 bases that match TRBD1. The germline V gene has CDR1 KGHDR and CDR2 SFDVKD. Losses at the gene ends were 9 bases for V and 6 bases for J; bases not matched to a gene: 6. The CDR3 has 13 amino acids. In nucleotides, the CDR3 is TGTGCCACCGGGACAGGGGCGTGGAAGACCCAGTACTTC. It encodes CATGTGAWKTQYF.

This chain joins TRBV25-1 and TRBJ2-5; 8 nucleotides line up with TRBD1. Trimming at V came to 0 bases and at J to 5 bases, leaving 5 bases not matched to a gene. This CDR3 is built from 15 residues. Germline lookup yields CDR1 MGHDK and CDR2 SYGVNS. CDR3 loop: CASSEYGQGYETQYF. The CDR3 nucleotides read TGTGCCAGCAGTGAATATGGACAGGGTTACGAGACCCAGTACTTC.

The chain carries TRBV7-8 and TRBJ2-7, with 12 bases identical to TRBD2. CDR3 length equals 16 residues. V lost 5 bases, J lost 0 bases, and 5 bases stayed unmatched. Germline V gene sequence: CDR1 SGHVS, CDR2 FQNEAQ. CDR3: CASSPGLAGISYEQYF. CDR3 DNA: TGTGCCAGCAGCCCCGGACTAGCGGGAATCTCCTACGAGCAGTACTTC.

The V call is TRBV28, the J call TRBJ2-7; 9 bases map to TRBD1. Trimming removed 6 bases from V and 11 bases from J; junction bases left unmatched: 20. The V gene's germline CDR1 is MDHEN and CDR2 SYDVKM. This CDR3 spans 16 amino acids. The CDR3 loop reads CASRYLPGQGGGVEYF. The CDR3 coding sequence is TGTGCCAGCAGATACCTCCCGGGACAGGGTGGGGGGGTAGAGTACTTC.

The chain joins TRBV7-3 to TRBJ1-1; the match to TRBD1 covers 8 bases. The junction had 4 bases not matched to a gene; V was cut back by 5 bases and J by 2 bases. Germline CDR1 is SGHTA and CDR2 is FQGTGA. The CDR3 loop spans 14 amino acids. The CDR3 here is CASSPQGVNTEAFF. The CDR3 coding sequence is TGTGCCAGCAGCCCACAGGGGGTCAACACTGAAGCTTTCTTT.

The CDR3 DNA sequence: TGTGCCAGCAGCGTAGAGGGCAGGGGGGTGGAGACCCAGTACTTC. This encodes CASSVEGRGVETQYF. The chain couples TRBV9 to TRBJ2-5; possible D gene TRBD1, 7 bases. The CDR3 is 15 residues long. In germline, CDR1 is SGDLS, CDR2 YYNGEE. V shed 0 bases and J shed 5 bases, with 14 bases lying between them.

This chain joins TRBV29-1 and TRBJ2-3; 10 positions agree with TRBD1. V lost 4 bases to trimming and J lost 4 bases; unmatched junction nucleotides: 11. Germline V gene sequence: CDR1 SQVTM, CDR2 ANQGSEA. There are 16 residues in the CDR3. The CDR3: CSVGTYGTGVPDTQYF. CDR3 in DNA: TGCAGCGTTGGGACTTACGGGACAGGGGTACCAGATACGCAGTATTTT.

The chain combines TRBV28 with TRBJ2-5; D is perhaps TRBD2 (5 bases). The germline V gene encodes CDR1 MDHEN and CDR2 SYDVKM. CDR3 size: 17 residues. V was clipped by 10 bases and J by 5 bases, with 29 bases between them. The CDR3 is CATRLLQAIKRWETQYF. The DNA of the CDR3 is TGTGCCACCCGACTCTTGCAGGCGATTAAGCGGTGGGAGACCCAGTACTTC.

The chain recombines TRBV7-9 with TRBJ2-1, with D uncertain. V gave up 5 bases and J gave up 4 bases, with 6 bases separating them. The CDR3 has 12 amino acids. CDR1 is SEHNR, CDR2 FQNEAQ, per germline (reference sequence). CDR3: CASSRFYNEQFF. The CDR3 DNA reads TGTGCCAGCAGCCGGTTTTACAATGAGCAGTTCTTC.

V usage is TRBV29-1 and J usage is TRBJ2-3; 7 positions agree with TRBD2. This CDR3 has 15 amino acids. V lost 4 bases, J lost 2 bases, and 9 bases stayed unmatched. Germline V CDR1 and CDR2: SQVTM, ANQGSEA. The CDR3 spells CSVVLAEDTTDTQYF. In DNA form, the CDR3 reads TGCAGCGTTGTTCTAGCGGAGGACACCACAGATACGCAGTATTTT.

With respect to this clone: The same CDR3 is also encoded by other DNA sequences in this sample. The rearrangement links TRBV6-5 to TRBJ2-1, with 13 bases matching TRBD2. V dropped 5 bases and J dropped 7; count of bases not matched to a gene: 5. The germline gives CDR1 MNHEY, CDR2 SVGAGI. The CDR3 is made up of 15 amino acids. The CDR3 is CASSPGLAGRNEQFF. In DNA, the CDR3 is TGTGCCAGCAGTCCGGGACTAGCGGGAAGGAATGAGCAGTTCTTC.

The chain links TRBV19 to TRBJ1-4; TRBD1 agrees at 7 bases. This CDR3 spans 14 amino acids. Germline V CDR1 and CDR2: LNHDA, SQIVND (reference sequence). The junction had 6 bases not matched to a gene; V was cut back by 6 bases and J by 5 bases. Written as DNA, the CDR3 is TGTGCCAGTAGGCCCGACAGGGAAAATGAAAAACTGTTTTTT. Translating gives CASRPDRENEKLFF. The variable domain in full, completed from reference TRBV19 and TRBJ1-4, reads DGGITQSPKYLFRKEGQNVTLSCEQNLNHDAMYWYRQDPGQGLRLIYYSQIVNDFQKGDIAEGYSVSREKKESFPLTVTSAQKNPTAFYLCASRPDRENEKLFFGSGTQLSVL.